The rows below give T cell receptor beta chains drawn from one sample of a study of cytomegalovirus exposure and HLA in healthy donors. Sequencing was performed with immunoSEQ multiplex PCR; in TCRdb, only in-frame clones are kept and a portion is missing. This table holds some 180,000 clones, around 82% found once. Material for sequencing was PBMCs. All receptors come from a middle-aged man in good health and CMV-seropositive. The conserved cysteine and the conserved F or W are not part of the CDR3 here. Fields, in order: clone size, V gene, CDR3 protein. Clone size, where shown, is once, few, many, or a class for clones that have expanded.

. TRBV6-5 ASSPTQGVNTEAF
. TRBV6-5 ASTLRQINTEAF
. TRBV7-8 ASSLRWGSGNEQY
. TRBV5-1 ASSFAGLAGSSTDTQY
few TRBV9 ASSVAGGQGNEKLF
few TRBV6-5 ASRTGTANYGYT
. TRBV11-2 ASSSPTGADTQY
. TRBV27 ASRTESVLGTQY
. TRBV5-1 ASSFVRNTEAF
. TRBV27 ASRASTGHRGAEQY